The 17 T cell receptor beta chains below were found in one sample sequenced in a study of blood T cell repertoires in COVID-19. Libraries were prepared by immunoSEQ multiplex PCR; TCRdb keeps only in-frame clonotypes and omits some of them. The sample includes roughly 62,000 clones, approximately 79% of them seen just once. The specimen sequenced was peripheral blood. Source of these receptors: a woman aged 80 or over with active or convalescent COVID-19.

The V call is TRBV6-5, the J call TRBJ1-4; tentative D call: TRBD1 (5 bases). CDR3 size: 14 residues. Germline values: CDR1 MNHEY, CDR2 SVGAGI. Trimming cost V 5 bases and J 3 bases, with 10 bases left between them. CDR3 sequence: CASSPGSANEKLFF. The CDR3 bases are TGTGCCAGCAGTCCAGGGTCCGCTAATGAAAAACTGTTTTTT.

The chain employs TRBV6-5 and TRBJ2-3, with a tentative D call TRBD1 (5 bases). The CDR3 loop spans 15 amino acids. The germline V and J ends were trimmed by 7 bases and 1 base, with 15 bases remaining between them. Germline lookup yields CDR1 MNHEY and CDR2 SVGAGI. CDR3 in DNA: TGTGCCAGCATGGGCAGGACCAGGGGCACAGATACGCAGTATTTT. It translates to CASMGRTRGTDTQYF.

V is TRBV5-1 and J is TRBJ1-2; D may be TRBD1 (5 bases). Germline assignment: CDR1 SGHRS and CDR2 YFSETQ. Deletions cut 0 bases from V and 2 bases from J, with 8 bases between. CDR3 size: 14 residues. This CDR3 is CASSLAPGNYGYTF. In nucleotides, the CDR3 is TGCGCCAGCAGCTTGGCTCCAGGGAACTATGGCTACACCTTC.

V usage is TRBV9 and J usage is TRBJ2-5; no definite D call. Germline loops: CDR1 SGDLS, CDR2 YYNGEE. The CDR3 spans 14 residues. Trimming left V 0 bases short and J 1 base short, with 7 bases between. Written as DNA, the CDR3 is TGTGCCAGCAGCGTAGGGAGAGCCCAAGAGACCCAGTACTTC. It translates to CASSVGRAQETQYF.

The chain recombines TRBV27 with TRBJ1-1; 7 nucleotides match TRBD1. J was trimmed by 2 bases and V by 8 bases; bases with no gene match: 14. Germline loops: CDR1 MNHEY, CDR2 SMNVEV (reference sequence). The CDR3 loop spans 16 amino acids. DNA for the CDR3: TGTGCCAGCCACCTCCGCCGCACAGGGGCAAACACTGAAGCTTTCTTT. Translation: CASHLRRTGANTEAFF.

This sequence joins TRBV6-5 and TRBJ2-7, with D possibly being TRBD2 (5 bases). The CDR3 loop spans 13 amino acids. Trimming left V 10 bases short and J 6 bases short, with 19 bases between. The germline V gene has CDR1 MNHEY and CDR2 SVGAGI. The CDR3, as DNA: TGTGCCACCCGGGATGCCAAAAACGGCGAGCAGTACTTC. It yields the protein CATRDAKNGEQYF.

The V call is TRBV5-5, the J call TRBJ1-1; TRBD1 matches 7 bases. Germline V gene data show CDR1 as SGHKS and CDR2 as YYEKEE (reference sequence). Trimming cost V 3 bases and J 5 bases; bases outside gene matches: 13. CDR3 length equals 16 residues. CDR3 DNA: TGTGCCAGCAGCTATATTACAGGGGCAGGGAGGACTGAAGCTTTCTTT. Its protein is CASSYITGAGRTEAFF.

V is TRBV5-1 and J is TRBJ2-5; 7 positions match TRBD1. The ends lost 7 bases at V and 3 bases at J; junction bases unmatched: 15. CDR1 is SGHRS, CDR2 YFSETQ, per germline. The CDR3 runs 16 residues. CDR3 region: CASDQETGLSKETQYF. The CDR3 coding sequence is TGCGCCAGCGATCAGGAGACAGGGCTATCCAAAGAGACCCAGTACTTC.

J is TRBJ1-1 and V is TRBV27; tentatively, D is TRBD1 (6 bases). CDR3 length equals 17 residues. Trimming shortened V by 1 base and J by 1 base, and 16 bases separated the two germline ends. Germline V CDR1 and CDR2: MNHEY, SMNVEV (reference sequence). The CDR3 protein is CASSLFSLGQTNTEAFF. CDR3 coding DNA: TGTGCCAGCAGTTTATTTTCCCTCGGACAGACGAACACTGAAGCTTTCTTT.

The rearrangement links TRBV11-2 to TRBJ2-1; 9 nucleotides align to TRBD2. This CDR3 has 14 amino acids. With 8 bases clipped from V and 8 bases from J, the junction kept 10 bases outside the gene matches. Germline CDR1 SGHAT, CDR2 FQNNGV. The CDR3 DNA follows: TGTGCCAGCCGTCCGGGACTAGCTTCCGATGAGCAGTTCTTC. This sequence encodes CASRPGLASDEQFF. Supplemented by reference TRBV11-2 and TRBJ2-1, the full variable domain reads EAGVAQSPRYKIIEKRQSVAFWCNPISGHATLYWYQQILGQGPKLLIQFQNNGVVDDSQLPKDRFSAERLKGVDSTLKIQPAKLEDSAVYLCASRPGLASDEQFFGPGTRLTVL.

The V and J genes are TRBV5-1 and TRBJ1-3; no clear D. The CDR3 runs 13 residues. Trimming cost V 0 bases and J 4 bases, with 5 bases left between them. Germline values: CDR1 SGHRS, CDR2 YFSETQ. The CDR3 region is CASSLAQGNTIYF. The DNA for the CDR3 is TGCGCCAGCAGCTTGGCTCAGGGAAACACCATATATTTT. Based on the CDR3 plus reference TRBV5-1 and TRBJ1-3, the full variable domain is KAGVTQTPRYLIKTRGQQVTLSCSPISGHRSVSWYQQTPGQGLQFLFEYFSETQRNKGNFPGRFSGRQFSNSRSEMNVSTLELGDSALYLCASSLAQGNTIYFGEGSWLTVV.

The chain employs TRBV24-1 and TRBJ1-1; TRBD1 aligns across 7 bases. This CDR3 has 13 residues. The V gene end was trimmed by 4 bases and the J gene end by 8 bases; junction bases not matched to a gene: 6. Germline V lookup: CDR1 KGHDR, CDR2 SFDVKD. CDR3 sequence (DNA): TGTGCCACCAGTGACTGGACAGGAGAAGAAGCTTTCTTT. This gives the protein CATSDWTGEEAFF.

The V and J genes are TRBV30 and TRBJ2-2; 7 bases fit TRBD2. There are 13 residues in the CDR3. The V gene's germline CDR1 is GTSNPN and CDR2 SVGIG (reference sequence). V lost 0 bases, J lost 6 bases, and 1 base stayed unmatched. CDR3 sequence (DNA): TGTGCCTGGAGTGTACGGGGGGCCGGGGAGCTGTTTTTT. Translation gives CAWSVRGAGELFF.

The CDR3 DNA is TGTGCCAGCAGCTCAGGACAGGGAAAGTACCATGGCTACACCTTC. This gives the protein CASSSGQGKYHGYTF. This chain links TRBV7-9 with TRBJ1-2, with TRBD1 matching over 8 bases. Trimming removed 4 bases from V and 6 bases from J; junction bases left unmatched: 10. The CDR3 consists of 15 residues. Germline CDR1 and CDR2: SEHNR and FQNEAQ (reference sequence).

This chain connects TRBV11-2 to TRBJ2-4; perhaps TRBD1 as D (6 bases). Germline-derived CDR1 and CDR2 are SGHAT and FQNNGV. The ends were cut back, 5 bases at V and 6 bases at J, with 14 bases in the middle. The CDR3 has 14 residues. CDR3 protein: CASSHQGRGNIQYF. The DNA for the CDR3 is TGTGCCAGCAGCCACCAGGGGAGAGGAAACATTCAGTACTTC.

This chain links TRBV12-3 or TRBV12-4 with TRBJ1-2; TRBD1 might be the D (5 bases). V shed 4 bases and J shed 5 bases, with 11 bases lying between them. The CDR3 runs 13 residues. The CDR3 sequence: CASSSDSGYGYTF. CDR3 sequence (DNA): TGTGCCAGCAGTTCCGACAGTGGTTATGGCTACACCTTC.

The CDR3: CASSQGSGRTYNEQFF. Written as DNA, the CDR3 is TGCGCCAGCAGCCAAGGGTCGGGTCGGACCTACAATGAGCAGTTCTTC. The chain is built from TRBV4-1 and TRBJ2-1, with D unclear. V was shortened by 1 base and J by 2 bases, with 12 bases between the two germline ends. This CDR3 is built from 16 residues. Germline assignment: CDR1 MGHRA and CDR2 YSYEKL.